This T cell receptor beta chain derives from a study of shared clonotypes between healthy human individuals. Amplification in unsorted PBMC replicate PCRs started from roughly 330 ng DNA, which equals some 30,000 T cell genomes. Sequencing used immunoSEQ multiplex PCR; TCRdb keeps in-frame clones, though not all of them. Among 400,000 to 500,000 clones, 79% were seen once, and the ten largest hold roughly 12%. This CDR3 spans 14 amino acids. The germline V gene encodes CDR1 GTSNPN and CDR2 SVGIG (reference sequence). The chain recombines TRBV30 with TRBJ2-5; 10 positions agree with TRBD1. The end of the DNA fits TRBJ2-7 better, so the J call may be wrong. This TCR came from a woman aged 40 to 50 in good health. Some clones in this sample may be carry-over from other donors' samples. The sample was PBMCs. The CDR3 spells CAWKTGTGDYEQYF. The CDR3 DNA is TGTGCCTGGAAGACCGGGACAGGGGACTACGAGCAGTACTTC.